This TCR beta chain was captured in a study of a mutant IDH1 vaccine in newly diagnosed glioma. About the study: Patients, over weeks 1, 3, 5, 7, 11, 15, 19 and 23, received a total of eight vaccinations. Every participant had undergone radiotherapy, temozolomide, or both before, and most underwent both.

Time point reported: week 23, last vaccination. The investigators gave 300 ug of mutant IDH1 20-mer peptide in each vaccine dose, together with topical imiquimod. Germline values: CDR1 SGDLS, CDR2 YYNGEE. The CDR3 is 16 amino acids. V shed 0 bases, J shed 6 bases, and the junction held 7 bases outside the gene matches. Profiled with immunoSEQ multiplex PCR; TCRdb holds only in-frame clones, not every one. The top ten clones hold about 1.4% of a sample with tens of thousands of clones, about 87% of them seen once. A note on this clone: Its cognate antigen is unknown.

The receptor comes from a man aged 35-49 years with glioma. The chain is built from TRBV9 and TRBJ2-2, with 8 bases that match TRBD2. The sequencing used PBMCs, collected from a glioma patient whose treatment included an IDH1 peptide vaccine. CDR3 region: CASSVGEREWPGELFF. The CDR3 coding sequence is TGTGCCAGCAGCGTAGGTGAGCGGGAGTGGCCCGGGGAGCTGTTTTTT.